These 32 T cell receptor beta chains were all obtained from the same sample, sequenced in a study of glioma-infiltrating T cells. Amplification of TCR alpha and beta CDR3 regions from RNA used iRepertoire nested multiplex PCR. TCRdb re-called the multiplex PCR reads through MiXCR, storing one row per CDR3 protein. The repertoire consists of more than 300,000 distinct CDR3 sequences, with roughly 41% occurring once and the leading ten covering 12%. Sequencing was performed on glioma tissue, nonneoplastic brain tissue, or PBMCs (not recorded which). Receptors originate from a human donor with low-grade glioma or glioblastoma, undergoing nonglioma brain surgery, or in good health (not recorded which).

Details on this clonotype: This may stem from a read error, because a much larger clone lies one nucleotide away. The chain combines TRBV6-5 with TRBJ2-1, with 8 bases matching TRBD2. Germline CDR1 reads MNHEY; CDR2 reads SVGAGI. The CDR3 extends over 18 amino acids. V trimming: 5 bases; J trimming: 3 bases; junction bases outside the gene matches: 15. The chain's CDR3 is CASSDRYVLAENYNEQFF. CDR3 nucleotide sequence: TGTGCCAGCAGTGACCGATACGTACTAGCGGAGAACTACAATGAGCAGTTCTTC.

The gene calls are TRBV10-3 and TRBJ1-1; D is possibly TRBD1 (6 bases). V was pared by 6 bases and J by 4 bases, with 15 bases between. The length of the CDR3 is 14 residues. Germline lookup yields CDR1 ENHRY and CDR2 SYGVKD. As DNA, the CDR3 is TGTGCCATCAGGACAGGCGTATCCGGCACTGAAGCTTTCTTT. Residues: CAIRTGVSGTEAFF.

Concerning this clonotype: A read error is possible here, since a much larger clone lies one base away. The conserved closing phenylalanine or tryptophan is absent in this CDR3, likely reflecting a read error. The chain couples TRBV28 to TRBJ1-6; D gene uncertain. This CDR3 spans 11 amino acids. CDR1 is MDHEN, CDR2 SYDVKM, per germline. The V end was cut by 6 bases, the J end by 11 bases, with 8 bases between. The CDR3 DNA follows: TGTGCCAGCAGCCCCGGAGCACCCCTCCACTCT. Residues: CASSPGAPLHS.

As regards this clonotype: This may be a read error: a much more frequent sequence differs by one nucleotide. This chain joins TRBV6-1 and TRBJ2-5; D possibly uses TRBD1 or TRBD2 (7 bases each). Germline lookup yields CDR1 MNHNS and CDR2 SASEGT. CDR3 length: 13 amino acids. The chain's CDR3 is CASNRGGEEAQYF. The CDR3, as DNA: TGTGCCAGCAACAGGGGAGGGGAAGAGGCCCAGTACTTC.

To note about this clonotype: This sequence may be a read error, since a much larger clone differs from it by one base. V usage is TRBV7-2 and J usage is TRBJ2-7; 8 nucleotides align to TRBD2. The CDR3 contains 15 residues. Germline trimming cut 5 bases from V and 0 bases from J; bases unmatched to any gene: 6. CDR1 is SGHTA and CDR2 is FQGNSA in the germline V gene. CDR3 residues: CASSDQAGGSYEQYF. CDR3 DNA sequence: TGTGCCAGCAGCGACCAGGCGGGAGGCTCCTACGAGCAGTACTTC.

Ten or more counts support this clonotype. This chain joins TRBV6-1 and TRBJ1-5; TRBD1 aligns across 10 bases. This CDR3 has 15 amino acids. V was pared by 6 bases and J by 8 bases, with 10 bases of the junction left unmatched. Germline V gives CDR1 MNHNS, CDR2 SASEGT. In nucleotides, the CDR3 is TGTGCCAGCAGAGTACCGGGACAGGGGTACAAGCCCCAGCATTTT. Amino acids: CASRVPGQGYKPQHF.

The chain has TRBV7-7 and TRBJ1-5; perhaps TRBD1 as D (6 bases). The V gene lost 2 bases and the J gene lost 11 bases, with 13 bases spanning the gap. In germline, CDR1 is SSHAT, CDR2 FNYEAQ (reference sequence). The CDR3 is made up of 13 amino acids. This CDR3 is CASSLSGTIAQHF. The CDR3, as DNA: TGTGCCAGCAGCTTAAGCGGGACAATAGCCCAGCATTTT.

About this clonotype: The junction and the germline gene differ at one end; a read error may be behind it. In nucleotides, the CDR3 is TGTGCCACCAGCAGTGAGGGGGGAAGAACTGAAGCTTCTTTT. It yields the protein CATSSEGGRTEASF. The V call is TRBV15, the J call TRBJ1-1; possibly TRBD1 for D (6 bases). The CDR3 has 14 residues. Germline V gene data show CDR1 as LNHNV and CDR2 as YYDKDF (reference sequence).

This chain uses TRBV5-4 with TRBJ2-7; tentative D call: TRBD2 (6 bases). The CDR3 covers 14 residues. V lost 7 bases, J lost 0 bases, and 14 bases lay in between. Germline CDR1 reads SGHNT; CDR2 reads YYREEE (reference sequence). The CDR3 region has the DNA TGTGCCAGCGCCTTGTCCGGGAGCTCCTACGAGCAGTACTTC. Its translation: CASALSGSSYEQYF.

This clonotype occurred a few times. The CDR3 DNA sequence: TGTGCCAGCAGCTTAGTAGCGGGCGCGGGGTACACTGAAGCTTTCTTT. As protein: CASSLVAGAGYTEAFF. V gene TRBV7-2 combines with J gene TRBJ1-1, with no clear D. Trimming cost V 1 base and J 3 bases, with 15 bases left between them. This CDR3 spans 16 amino acids. Germline V gene data show CDR1 as SGHTA and CDR2 as FQGNSA.

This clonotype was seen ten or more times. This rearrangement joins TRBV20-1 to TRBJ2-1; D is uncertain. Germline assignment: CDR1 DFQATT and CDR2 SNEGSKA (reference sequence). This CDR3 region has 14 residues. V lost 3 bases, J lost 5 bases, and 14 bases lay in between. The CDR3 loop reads CSASLTGLHNEQFF. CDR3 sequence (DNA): TGCAGTGCTAGTTTGACCGGGCTCCACAATGAGCAGTTCTTC.

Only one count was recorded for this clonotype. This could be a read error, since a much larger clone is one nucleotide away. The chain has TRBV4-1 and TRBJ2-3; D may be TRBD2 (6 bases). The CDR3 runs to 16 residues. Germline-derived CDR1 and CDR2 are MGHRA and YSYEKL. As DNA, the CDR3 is TGCGCCAGCAGCCGCCTTATAGCGGCTCTCACAAATACGCAGTATTTT. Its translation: CASSRLIAALTNTQYF.

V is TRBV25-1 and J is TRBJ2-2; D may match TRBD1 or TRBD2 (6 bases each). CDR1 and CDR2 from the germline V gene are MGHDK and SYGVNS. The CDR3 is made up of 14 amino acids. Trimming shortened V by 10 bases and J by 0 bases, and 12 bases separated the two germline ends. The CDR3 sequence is CAIGGEANTGELFF. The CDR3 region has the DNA TGTGCCATCGGGGGCGAGGCGAACACCGGGGAGCTGTTTTTT.

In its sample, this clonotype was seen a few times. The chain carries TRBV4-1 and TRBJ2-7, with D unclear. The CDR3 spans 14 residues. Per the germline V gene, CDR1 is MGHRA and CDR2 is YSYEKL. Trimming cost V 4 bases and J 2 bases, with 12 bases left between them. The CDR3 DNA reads TGCGCCAGCAGCCCCTATGCAGGAACCTACGAGCAGTACTTC. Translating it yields CASSPYAGTYEQYF.

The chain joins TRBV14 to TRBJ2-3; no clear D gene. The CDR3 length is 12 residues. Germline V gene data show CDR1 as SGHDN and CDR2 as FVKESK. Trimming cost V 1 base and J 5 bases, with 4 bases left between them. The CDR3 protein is CASSQVGDTQYF. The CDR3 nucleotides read TGTGCCAGCAGCCAAGTCGGAGATACGCAGTATTTT.

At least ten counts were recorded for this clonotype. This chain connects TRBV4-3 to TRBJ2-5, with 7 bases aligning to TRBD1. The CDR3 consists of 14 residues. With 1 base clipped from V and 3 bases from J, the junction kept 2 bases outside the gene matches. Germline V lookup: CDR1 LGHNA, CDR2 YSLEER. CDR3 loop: CASSQGQGEETQYF. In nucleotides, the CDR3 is TGCGCCAGCAGCCAAGGACAGGGTGAAGAGACCCAGTACTTC.

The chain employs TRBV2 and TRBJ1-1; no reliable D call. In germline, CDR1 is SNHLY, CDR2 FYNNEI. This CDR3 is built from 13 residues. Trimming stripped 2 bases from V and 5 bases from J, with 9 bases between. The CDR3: CASSERAETEAFF. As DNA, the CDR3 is TGTGCCAGCAGTGAAAGGGCCGAGACTGAAGCTTTCTTT. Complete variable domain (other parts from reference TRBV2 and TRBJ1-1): EPEVTQTPSHQVTQMGQEVILRCVPISNHLYFYWYRQILGQKVEFLVSFYNNEISEKSEIFDDQFSVERPDGSNFTLKIRSTKLEDSAMYFCASSERAETEAFFGQGTRLTVV.

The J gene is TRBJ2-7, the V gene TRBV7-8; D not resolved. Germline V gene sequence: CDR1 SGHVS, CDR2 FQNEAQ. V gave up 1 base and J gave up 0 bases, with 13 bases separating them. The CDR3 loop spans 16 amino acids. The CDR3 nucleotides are TGTGCCAGCAGCTTAGTTCGCGCGTCCTACTCCTACGAGCAGTACTTC. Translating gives CASSLVRASYSYEQYF.

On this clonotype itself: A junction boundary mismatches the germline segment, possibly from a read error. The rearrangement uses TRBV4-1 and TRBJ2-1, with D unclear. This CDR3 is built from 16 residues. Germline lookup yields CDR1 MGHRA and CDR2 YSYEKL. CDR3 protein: CASGQEERLSYNEQFF. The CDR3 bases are TGCGCCAGCGGCCAAGAGGAGCGTCTCTCCTACAATGAGCAGTTCTTC.

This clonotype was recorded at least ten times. CDR3 region: CATSRDLGLGTEAFF. In DNA, the CDR3 is TGTGCCACCAGCAGAGATCTTGGGCTGGGGACTGAAGCTTTCTTT. The chain combines TRBV15 with TRBJ1-1; D not certain. Germline V CDR1 and CDR2: LNHNV, YYDKDF (reference sequence). V lost 0 bases, J lost 5 bases, and 13 bases lay in between. This CDR3 has 15 residues.

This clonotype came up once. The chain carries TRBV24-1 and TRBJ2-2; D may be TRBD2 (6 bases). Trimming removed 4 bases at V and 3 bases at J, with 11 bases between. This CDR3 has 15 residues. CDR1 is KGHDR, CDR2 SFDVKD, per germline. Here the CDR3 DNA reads TGTGCCACCAGTGACATCCGGGACTACACCGGGGAGCTGTTTTTT. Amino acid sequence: CATSDIRDYTGELFF.

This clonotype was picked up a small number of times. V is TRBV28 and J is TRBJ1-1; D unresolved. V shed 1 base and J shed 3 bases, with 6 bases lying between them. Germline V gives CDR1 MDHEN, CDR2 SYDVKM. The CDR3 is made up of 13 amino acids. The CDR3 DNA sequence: TGTGCCAGCAGTTTATTAGGCCACACTGAAGCTTTCTTT. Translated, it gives CASSLLGHTEAFF.

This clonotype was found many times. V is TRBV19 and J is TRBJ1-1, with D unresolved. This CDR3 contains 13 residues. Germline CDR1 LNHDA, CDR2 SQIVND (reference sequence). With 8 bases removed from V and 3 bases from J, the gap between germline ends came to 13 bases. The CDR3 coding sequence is TGTGCCAGTCGAGCAAACCGACACACTGAAGCTTTCTTT. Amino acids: CASRANRHTEAFF.

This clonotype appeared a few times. In DNA form, the CDR3 reads TGTGCCAGCAGCCCACCTAGGCACAGAGGAGGGTATGGCTACACCTTC. Protein: CASSPPRHRGGYGYTF. This chain joins TRBV28 and TRBJ1-2; D is uncertain. Germline lookup yields CDR1 MDHEN and CDR2 SYDVKM. V was cut by 6 bases and J by 5 bases, with 22 bases left in between. The CDR3 runs 16 residues.

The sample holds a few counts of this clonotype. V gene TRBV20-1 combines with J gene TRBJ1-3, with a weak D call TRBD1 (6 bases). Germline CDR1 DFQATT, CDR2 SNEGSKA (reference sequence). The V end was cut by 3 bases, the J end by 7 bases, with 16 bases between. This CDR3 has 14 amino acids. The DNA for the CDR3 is TGCAGTGCTAGTTGGTCCTGGGGGGCTAACACCATATATTTT. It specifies CSASWSWGANTIYF.

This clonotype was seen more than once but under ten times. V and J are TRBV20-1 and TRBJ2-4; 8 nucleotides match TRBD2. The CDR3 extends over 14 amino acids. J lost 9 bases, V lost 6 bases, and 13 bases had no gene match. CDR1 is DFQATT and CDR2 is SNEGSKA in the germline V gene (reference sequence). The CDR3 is CSAQWAGGESIQYF. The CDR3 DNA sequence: TGCAGTGCCCAGTGGGCGGGAGGAGAAAGCATTCAGTACTTC.

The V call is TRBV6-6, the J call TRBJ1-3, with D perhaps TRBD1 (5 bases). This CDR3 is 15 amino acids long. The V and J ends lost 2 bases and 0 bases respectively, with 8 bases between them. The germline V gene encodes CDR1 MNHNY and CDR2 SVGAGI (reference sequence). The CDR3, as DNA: TGTGCCAGCAGTTACCTGACAGCCTCTGGAAACACCATATATTTT. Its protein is CASSYLTASGNTIYF.

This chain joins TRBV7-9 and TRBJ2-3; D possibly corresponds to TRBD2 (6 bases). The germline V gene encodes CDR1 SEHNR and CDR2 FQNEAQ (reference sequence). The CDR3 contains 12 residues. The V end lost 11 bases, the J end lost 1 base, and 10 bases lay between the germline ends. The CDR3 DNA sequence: TGTGCCCTTTCGGGGGGCACAGATACGCAGTATTTT. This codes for CALSGGTDTQYF.

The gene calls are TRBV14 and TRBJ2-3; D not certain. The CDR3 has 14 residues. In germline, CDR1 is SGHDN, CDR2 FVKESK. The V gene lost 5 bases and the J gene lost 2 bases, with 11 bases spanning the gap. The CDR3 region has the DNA TGTGCCAGCAGCTCTAAGCAATTCACAGATACGCAGTATTTT. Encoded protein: CASSSKQFTDTQYF.

CDR3 in DNA: TGTGCCAGCACCCCGGGTCGGGGGGCCAACGTCCTGACTTTC. Its protein product is CASTPGRGANVLTF. This sequence joins TRBV6-6 and TRBJ2-6; D remains ambiguous. Germline CDR1 MNHNY, CDR2 SVGAGI (reference sequence). V dropped 7 bases and J dropped 4 bases, with 11 bases sitting between them. The CDR3 loop spans 14 amino acids.

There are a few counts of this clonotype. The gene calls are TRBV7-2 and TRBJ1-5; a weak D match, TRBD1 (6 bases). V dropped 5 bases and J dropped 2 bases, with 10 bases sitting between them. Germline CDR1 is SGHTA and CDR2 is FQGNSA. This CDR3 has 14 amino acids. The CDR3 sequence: CASSLNRGNQPQHF. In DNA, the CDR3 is TGTGCCAGCAGCCTAAACAGGGGCAATCAGCCCCAGCATTTT.

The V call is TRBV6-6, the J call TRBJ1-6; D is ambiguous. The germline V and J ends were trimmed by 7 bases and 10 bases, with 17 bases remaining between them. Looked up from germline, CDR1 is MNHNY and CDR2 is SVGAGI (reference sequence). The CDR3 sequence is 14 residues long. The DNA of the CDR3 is TGTGCCAGCACCTCCAGTGGGTTGGCCTCACCCCTCCACTTT. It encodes CASTSSGLASPLHF.